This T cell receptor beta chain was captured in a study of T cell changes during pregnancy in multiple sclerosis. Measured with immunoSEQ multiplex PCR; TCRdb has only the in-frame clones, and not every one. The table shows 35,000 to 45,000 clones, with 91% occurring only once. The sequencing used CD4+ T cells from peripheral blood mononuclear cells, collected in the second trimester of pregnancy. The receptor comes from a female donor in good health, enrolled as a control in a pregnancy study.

The CDR3 DNA reads TGTGCCAGCAGCGTAGACGTCCGCGGGACCGGGGAGCTGTTTTTT. Translation gives CASSVDVRGTGELFF. The chain carries TRBV9 and TRBJ2-2; perhaps TRBD2 as D (5 bases). The germline gives CDR1 SGDLS, CDR2 YYNGEE. The CDR3 sequence is 15 residues long. The V gene lost 0 bases and the J gene lost 5 bases, with 11 bases spanning the gap.